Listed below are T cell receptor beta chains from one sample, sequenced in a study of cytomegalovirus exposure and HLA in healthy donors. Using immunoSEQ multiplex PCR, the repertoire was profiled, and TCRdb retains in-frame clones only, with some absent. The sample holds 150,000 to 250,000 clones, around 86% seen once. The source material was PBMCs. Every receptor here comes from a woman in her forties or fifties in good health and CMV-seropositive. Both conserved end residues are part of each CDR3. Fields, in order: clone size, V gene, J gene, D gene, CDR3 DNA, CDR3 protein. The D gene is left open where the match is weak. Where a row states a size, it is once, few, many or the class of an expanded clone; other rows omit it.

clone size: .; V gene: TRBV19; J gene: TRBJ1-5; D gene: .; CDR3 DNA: TGTGCCAGTAGTAATTTCAGGGGTTCTCAGCCCCAGCATTTT; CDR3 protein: CASSNFRGSQPQHF
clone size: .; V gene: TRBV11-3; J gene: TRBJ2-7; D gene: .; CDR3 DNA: TGTGCCAGCAGCCCTGGCGGCAGGGGGGAGGCCGAGCAGTACTTC; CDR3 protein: CASSPGGRGEAEQYF
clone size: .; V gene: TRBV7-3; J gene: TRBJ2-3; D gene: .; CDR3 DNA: TGTGCCAGCAGCTTAAGCGGGATCGTTGATACGCAGTATTTT; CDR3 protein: CASSLSGIVDTQYF
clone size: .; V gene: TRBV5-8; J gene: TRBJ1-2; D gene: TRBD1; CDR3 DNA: TGTGCCAGCAGCAGCCAACAGGGGCAAGGTGGCTACACCTTC; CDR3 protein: CASSSQQGQGGYTF
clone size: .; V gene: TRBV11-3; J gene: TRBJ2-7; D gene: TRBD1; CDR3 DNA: TGTGCCAGCAGTTACCGACAGGGCTACGAGCAGTACTTC; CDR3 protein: CASSYRQGYEQYF
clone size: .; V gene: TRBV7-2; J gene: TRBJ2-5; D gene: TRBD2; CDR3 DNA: TGTGCCAGCAGCTTAGCCGCATCTAGCGGACAAGAGACCCAGTACTTC; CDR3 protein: CASSLAASSGQETQYF
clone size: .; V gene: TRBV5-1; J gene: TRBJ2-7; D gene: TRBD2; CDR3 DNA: TGCGCCAGCAGCTTGGTTGCTAGCGGCTCCTACGAGCAGTACTTC; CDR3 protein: CASSLVASGSYEQYF
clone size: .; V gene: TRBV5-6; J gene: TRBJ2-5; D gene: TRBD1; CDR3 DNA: TGTGCCAGCAGCGATGGACAGGGGTATGAAGAGACCCAGTACTTC; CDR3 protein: CASSDGQGYEETQYF
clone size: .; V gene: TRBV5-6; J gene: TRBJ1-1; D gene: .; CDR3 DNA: TGTGCCAGCAGTTGGGGGGGGTCTAGTATGGTTGGGGCTTTCTTT; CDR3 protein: CASSWGGSSMVGAFF
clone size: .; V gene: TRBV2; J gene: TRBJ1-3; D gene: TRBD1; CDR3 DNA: TGTGCCAGCCAGACGCAACCCGGGACAGCCAGAAACACCATATATTTT; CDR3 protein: CASQTQPGTARNTIYF
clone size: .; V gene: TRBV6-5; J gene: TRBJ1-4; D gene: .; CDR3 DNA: TGTGCCAGCAGTTACGGGGGCGGGGGAGGAGGTGAAAAACTGTTTTTT; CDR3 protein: CASSYGGGGGGEKLFF
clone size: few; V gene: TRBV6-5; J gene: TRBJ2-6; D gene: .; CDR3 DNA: TGTGCCAGCAGTTACTCGACGGGGTCTGGGGCCAACGTCCTGACTTTC; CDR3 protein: CASSYSTGSGANVLTF
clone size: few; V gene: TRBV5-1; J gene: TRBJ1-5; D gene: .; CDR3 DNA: TGCGCCAGCAGCTTGGATGGTAGGGGTGGCAATCAGCCCCAGCATTTT; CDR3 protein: CASSLDGRGGNQPQHF
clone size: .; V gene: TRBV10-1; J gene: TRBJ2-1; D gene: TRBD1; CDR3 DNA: TGCGCCAGCAGCTCAGGACAGGGGGTCAATGAGCAGTTCTTC; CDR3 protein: CASSSGQGVNEQFF
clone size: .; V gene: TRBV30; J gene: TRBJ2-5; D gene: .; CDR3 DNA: TGTGCCTGGAGTGTCGACAGAGAGACCCAGTACTTC; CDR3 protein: CAWSVDRETQYF
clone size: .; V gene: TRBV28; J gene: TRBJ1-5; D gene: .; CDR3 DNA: TGTGCCACGGAGGTGTCCAATCAGCCCCAGCATTTT; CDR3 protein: CATEVSNQPQHF
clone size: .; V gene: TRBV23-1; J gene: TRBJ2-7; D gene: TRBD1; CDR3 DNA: TGCGCCAGCAGTCAATCGGGGACAGACGAGCAGTACTTC; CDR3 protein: CASSQSGTDEQYF
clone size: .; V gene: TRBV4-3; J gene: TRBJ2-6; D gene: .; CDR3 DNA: TGCGCCAGCAGCCAAGATCCTACAGGCCTCTCTGGGGCCAACGTCCTGACTTTC; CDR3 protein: CASSQDPTGLSGANVLTF
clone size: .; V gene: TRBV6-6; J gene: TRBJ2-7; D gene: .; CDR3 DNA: TGTGCCAGCAGTTATGCCTCGGGATCTTACTCCTACGAGCAGTACTTC; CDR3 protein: CASSYASGSYSYEQYF
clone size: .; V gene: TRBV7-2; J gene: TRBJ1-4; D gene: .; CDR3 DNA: TGTGCCAGCAGCTCCCAGGGTATGACTAATGAAAAACTGTTTTTT; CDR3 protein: CASSSQGMTNEKLFF
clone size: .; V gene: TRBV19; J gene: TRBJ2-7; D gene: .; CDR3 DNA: TGTGCCAGTAGTATTGACAAGCTTGGTGACTACGAGCAGTACTTC; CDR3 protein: CASSIDKLGDYEQYF
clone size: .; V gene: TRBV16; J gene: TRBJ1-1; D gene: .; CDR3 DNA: TGTGCCAGCAGCCAGAGGCTGGGGGCTTTTGGGGCTTTCTTT; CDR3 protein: CASSQRLGAFGAFF